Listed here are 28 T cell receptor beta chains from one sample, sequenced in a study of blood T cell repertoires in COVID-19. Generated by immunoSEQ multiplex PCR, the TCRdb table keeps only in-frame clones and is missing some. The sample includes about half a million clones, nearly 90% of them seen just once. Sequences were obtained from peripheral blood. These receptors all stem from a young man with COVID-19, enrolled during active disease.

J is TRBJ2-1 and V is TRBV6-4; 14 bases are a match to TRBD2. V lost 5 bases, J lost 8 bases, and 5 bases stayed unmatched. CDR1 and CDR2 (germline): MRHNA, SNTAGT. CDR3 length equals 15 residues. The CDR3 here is CASSPGTSGSDEQFF. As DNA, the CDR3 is TGTGCCAGCAGTCCTGGGACTAGCGGGAGTGATGAGCAGTTCTTC.

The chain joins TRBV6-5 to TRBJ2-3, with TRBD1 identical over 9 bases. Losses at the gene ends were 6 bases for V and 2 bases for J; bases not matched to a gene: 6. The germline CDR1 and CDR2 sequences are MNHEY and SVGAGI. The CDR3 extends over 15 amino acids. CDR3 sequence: CASRRQGVHTDTQYF. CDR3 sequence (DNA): TGTGCCAGCAGGCGACAGGGGGTCCACACAGATACGCAGTATTTT.

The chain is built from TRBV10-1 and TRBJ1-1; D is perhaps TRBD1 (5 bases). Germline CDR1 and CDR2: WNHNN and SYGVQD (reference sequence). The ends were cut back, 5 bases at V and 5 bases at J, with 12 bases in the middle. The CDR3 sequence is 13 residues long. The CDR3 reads CASSFRGGTEAFF. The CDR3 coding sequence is TGCGCCAGCAGTTTTCGCGGGGGGACTGAAGCTTTCTTT.

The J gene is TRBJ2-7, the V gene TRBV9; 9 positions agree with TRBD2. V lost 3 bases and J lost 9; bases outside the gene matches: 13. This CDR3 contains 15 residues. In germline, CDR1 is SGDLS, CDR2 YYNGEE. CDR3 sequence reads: CASSAVAGEGAVQYF. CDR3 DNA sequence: TGTGCCAGCAGCGCTGTAGCGGGAGAAGGAGCGGTGCAGTACTTC. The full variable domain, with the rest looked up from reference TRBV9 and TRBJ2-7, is DSGVTQTPKHLITATGQRVTLRCSPRSGDLSVYWYQQSLDQGLQFLIQYYNGEERAKGNILERFSAQQFPDLHSELNLSSLELGDSALYFCASSAVAGEGAVQYFGPGTRLTVT.

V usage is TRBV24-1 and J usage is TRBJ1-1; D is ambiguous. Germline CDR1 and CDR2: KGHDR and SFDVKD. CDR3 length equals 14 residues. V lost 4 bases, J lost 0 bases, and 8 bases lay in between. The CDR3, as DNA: TGTGCCACCAGTGAGTTCCAGATGAACACTGAAGCTTTCTTT. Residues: CATSEFQMNTEAFF.

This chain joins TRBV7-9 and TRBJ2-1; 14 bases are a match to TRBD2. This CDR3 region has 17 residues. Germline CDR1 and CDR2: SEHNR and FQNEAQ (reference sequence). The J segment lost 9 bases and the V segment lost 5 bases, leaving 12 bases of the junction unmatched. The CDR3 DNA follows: TGTGCCAGCAGCGGGGAGGGGACTAGCGGGAGAAGGGTTGAGCAGTTCTTC. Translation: CASSGEGTSGRRVEQFF.

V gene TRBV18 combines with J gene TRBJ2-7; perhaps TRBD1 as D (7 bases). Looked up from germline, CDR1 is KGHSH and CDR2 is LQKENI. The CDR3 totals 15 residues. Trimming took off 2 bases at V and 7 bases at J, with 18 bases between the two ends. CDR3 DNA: TGTGCCAGCTCACCAGTGGCTGGAGGGGGCCGAGAGCAGTACTTC. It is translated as CASSPVAGGGREQYF.

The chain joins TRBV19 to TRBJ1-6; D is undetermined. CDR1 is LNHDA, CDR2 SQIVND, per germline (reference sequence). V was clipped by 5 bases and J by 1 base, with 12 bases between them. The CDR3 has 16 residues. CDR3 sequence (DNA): TGTGCCAGTAGTCTCGGGTCCGGATCCTATAATTCACCCCTCCACTTT. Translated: CASSLGSGSYNSPLHF.

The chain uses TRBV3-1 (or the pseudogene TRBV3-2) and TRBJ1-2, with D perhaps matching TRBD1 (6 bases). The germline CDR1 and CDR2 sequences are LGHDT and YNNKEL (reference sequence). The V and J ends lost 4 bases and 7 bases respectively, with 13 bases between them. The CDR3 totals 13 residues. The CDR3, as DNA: TGTGCCAGCAGCCCACGACAGGCCCGTGGCTACACCTTC. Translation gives CASSPRQARGYTF.

The CDR3: CAGRRIKNTEAFF. DNA of the CDR3: TGTGCCGGGAGAAGGATTAAGAACACTGAAGCTTTCTTT. V usage is TRBV2 and J usage is TRBJ1-1; D gene ambiguous. The V gene lost 11 bases and the J gene lost 1 base, with 14 bases spanning the gap. The CDR3 consists of 13 residues. CDR1 and CDR2 from the germline V gene are SNHLY and FYNNEI.

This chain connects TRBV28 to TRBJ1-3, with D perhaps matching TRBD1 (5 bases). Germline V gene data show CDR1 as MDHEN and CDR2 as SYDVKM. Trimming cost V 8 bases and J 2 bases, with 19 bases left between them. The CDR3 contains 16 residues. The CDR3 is CASQTVGAPAGNTIYF. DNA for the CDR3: TGTGCCAGCCAGACCGTAGGGGCGCCGGCTGGAAACACCATATATTTT.

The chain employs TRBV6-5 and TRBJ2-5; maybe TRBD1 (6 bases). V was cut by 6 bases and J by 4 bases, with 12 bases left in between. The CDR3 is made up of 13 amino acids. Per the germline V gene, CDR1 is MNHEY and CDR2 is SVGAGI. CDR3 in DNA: TGTGCCAGCAGGGACAGTCGGATAGAGACCCAGTACTTC. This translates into CASRDSRIETQYF.

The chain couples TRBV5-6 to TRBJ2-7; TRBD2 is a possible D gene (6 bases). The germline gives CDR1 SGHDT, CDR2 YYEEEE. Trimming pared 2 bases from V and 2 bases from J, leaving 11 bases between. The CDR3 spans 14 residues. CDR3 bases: TGTGCCAGCAGCTTAGGGACTGGCCCCTACGAGCAGTACTTC. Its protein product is CASSLGTGPYEQYF.

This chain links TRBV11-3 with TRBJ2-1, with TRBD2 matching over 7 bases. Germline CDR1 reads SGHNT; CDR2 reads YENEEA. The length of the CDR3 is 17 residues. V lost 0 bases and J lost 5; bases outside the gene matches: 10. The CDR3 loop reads CASSLDRFLAADNEQFF. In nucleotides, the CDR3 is TGTGCCAGCAGCTTAGATCGGTTCCTAGCGGCAGACAATGAGCAGTTCTTC.

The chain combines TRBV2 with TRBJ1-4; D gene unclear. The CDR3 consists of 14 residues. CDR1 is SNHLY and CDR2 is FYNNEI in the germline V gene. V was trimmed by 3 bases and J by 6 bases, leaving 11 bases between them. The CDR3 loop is CASSDASRHEKLFF. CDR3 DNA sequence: TGTGCCAGCAGTGATGCCAGTCGTCATGAAAAACTGTTTTTT.

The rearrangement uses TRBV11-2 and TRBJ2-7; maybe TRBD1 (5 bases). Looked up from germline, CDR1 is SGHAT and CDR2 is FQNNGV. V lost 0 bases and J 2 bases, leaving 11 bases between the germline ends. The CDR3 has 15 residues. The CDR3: CASSLEPGRTYEQYF. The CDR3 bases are TGTGCCAGCAGCTTAGAACCAGGGCGAACCTACGAGCAGTACTTC.

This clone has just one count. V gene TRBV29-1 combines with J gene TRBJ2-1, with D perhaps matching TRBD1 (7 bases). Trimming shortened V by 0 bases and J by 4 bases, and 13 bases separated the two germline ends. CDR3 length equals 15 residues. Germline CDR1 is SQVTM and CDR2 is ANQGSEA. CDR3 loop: CSVEDRGTVYNEQFF. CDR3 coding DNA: TGCAGCGTTGAAGATCGGGGGACAGTTTACAATGAGCAGTTCTTC.

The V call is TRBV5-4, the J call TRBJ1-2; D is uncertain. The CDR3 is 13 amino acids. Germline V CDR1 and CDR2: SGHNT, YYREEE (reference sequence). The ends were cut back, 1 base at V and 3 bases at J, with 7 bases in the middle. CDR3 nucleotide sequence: TGTGCCAGCAGCTTGCGGGTTGACTATGGCTACACCTTC. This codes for CASSLRVDYGYTF.

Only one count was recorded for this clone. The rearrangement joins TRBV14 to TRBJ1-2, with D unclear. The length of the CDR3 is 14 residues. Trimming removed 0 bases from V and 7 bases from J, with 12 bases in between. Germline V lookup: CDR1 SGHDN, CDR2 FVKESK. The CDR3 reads CASSQDLSGSGYTF. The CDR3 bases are TGTGCCAGCAGCCAAGATCTGTCCGGGTCTGGCTACACCTTC.

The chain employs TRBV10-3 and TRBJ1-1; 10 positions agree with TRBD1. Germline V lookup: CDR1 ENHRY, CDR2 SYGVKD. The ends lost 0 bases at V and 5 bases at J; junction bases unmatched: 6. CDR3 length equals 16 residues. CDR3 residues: CAISESGTGVKTEAFF. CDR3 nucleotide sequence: TGTGCCATCAGTGAGTCCGGGACAGGGGTTAAGACTGAAGCTTTCTTT.

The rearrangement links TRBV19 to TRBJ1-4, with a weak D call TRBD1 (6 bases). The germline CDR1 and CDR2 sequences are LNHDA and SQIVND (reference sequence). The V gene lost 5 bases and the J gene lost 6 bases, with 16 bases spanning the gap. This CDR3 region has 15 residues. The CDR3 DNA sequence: TGTGCCAGTAGTGCCTCCGGGACATATGATGAAAAACTGTTTTTT. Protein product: CASSASGTYDEKLFF. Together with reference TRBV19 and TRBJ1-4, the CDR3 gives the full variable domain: DGGITQSPKYLFRKEGQNVTLSCEQNLNHDAMYWYRQDPGQGLRLIYYSQIVNDFQKGDIAEGYSVSREKKESFPLTVTSAQKNPTAFYLCASSASGTYDEKLFFGSGTQLSVL.

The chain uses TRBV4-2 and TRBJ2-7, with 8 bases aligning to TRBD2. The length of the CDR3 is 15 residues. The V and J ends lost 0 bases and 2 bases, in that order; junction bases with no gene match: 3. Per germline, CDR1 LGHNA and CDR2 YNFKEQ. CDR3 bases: TGTGCCAGCAGCCAAGAGGGTAGCGGGGCCTACGAGCAGTACTTC. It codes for CASSQEGSGAYEQYF.

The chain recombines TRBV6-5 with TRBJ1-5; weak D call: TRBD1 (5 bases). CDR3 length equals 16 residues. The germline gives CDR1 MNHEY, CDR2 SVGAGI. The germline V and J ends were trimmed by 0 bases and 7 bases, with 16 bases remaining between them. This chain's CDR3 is CASSYSLVREKQPQHF. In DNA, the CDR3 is TGTGCCAGCAGTTACTCGCTCGTCAGGGAAAAGCAGCCCCAGCATTTT.

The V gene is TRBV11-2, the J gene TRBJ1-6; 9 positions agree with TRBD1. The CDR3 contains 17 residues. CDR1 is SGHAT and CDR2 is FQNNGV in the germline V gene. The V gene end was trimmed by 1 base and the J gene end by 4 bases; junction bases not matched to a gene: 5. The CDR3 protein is CASSLGGTGTYNSPLHF. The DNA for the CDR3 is TGTGCCAGCAGCTTAGGAGGGACAGGGACTTATAATTCACCCCTCCACTTT.

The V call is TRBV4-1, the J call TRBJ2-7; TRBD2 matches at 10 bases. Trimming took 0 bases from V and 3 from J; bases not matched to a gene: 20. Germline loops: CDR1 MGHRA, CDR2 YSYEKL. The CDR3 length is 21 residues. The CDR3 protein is CASSQDPHLLAQRGGLYEQYF. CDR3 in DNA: TGCGCCAGCAGCCAAGATCCCCACCTACTAGCTCAGCGGGGGGGCCTCTACGAGCAGTACTTC.

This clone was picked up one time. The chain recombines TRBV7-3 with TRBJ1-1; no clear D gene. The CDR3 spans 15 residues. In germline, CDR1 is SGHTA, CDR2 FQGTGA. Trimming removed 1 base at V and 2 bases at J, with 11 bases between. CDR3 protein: CASSLNPERNTEAFF. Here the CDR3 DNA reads TGTGCCAGCAGCTTAAACCCAGAAAGAAACACTGAAGCTTTCTTT.

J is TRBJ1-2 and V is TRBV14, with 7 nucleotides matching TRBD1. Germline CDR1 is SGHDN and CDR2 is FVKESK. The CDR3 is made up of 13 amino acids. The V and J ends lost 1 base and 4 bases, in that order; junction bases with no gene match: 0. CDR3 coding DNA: TGTGCCAGCAGCCAAGGACAGGGCTATGGCTACACCTTC. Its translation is CASSQGQGYGYTF.

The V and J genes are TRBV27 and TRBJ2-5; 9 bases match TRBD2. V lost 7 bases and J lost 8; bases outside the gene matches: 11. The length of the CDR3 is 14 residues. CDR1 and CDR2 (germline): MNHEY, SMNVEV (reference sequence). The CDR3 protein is CASTGKGTSLTQYF. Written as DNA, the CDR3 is TGTGCCAGCACCGGAAAAGGGACTAGCTTAACCCAGTACTTC.